The clone carrying this TCR beta chain appeared once. Its antigen is unidentified. The sample is drawn from a study of immune evolution from preneoplasia to lung adenocarcinoma. General study results and limits: Top clone share appeared to fall from AAH through AIS, MIA, adenocarcinoma. KRAS-mutant nodules had the highest T cell clonality.

Unmatched junction bases numbered 7, after V lost 5 bases and J lost 6 bases. Germline V lookup: CDR1 MNHEY, CDR2 SVGAGI. There are 15 residues in the CDR3. Produced via immunoSEQ multiplex PCR; TCRdb's table is partial and in-frame only. The sample yields about 6,600 clones, over 75% seen once. The sequencing sample was made of FFPE lung adenocarcinoma in situ tissue. This clonotype was sampled from a person aged 55 to 79 with lung adenocarcinoma. The rearrangement links TRBV6-5 to TRBJ1-5; 10 bases line up with TRBD1. The CDR3 DNA follows: TGTGCCAGCAGTCCGGGACAGGGGATCGGTCAGCCCCAGCATTTT. Its translation is CASSPGQGIGQPQHF.